Below, one T cell receptor (beta chain) is given with its context. The V gene end was trimmed by 3 bases and the J gene end by 5 bases; junction bases not matched to a gene: 6. CDR3 length: 14 amino acids. Per the germline V gene, CDR1 is SGHAT and CDR2 is FQNNGV. This sample is drawn from a study of blood T cell repertoires in COVID-19. Background on the study: PBMCs, B-cell-depleted T cells, or T cells provided the cDNA or gDNA that made up the material.

Some clones are missing from TCRdb's copy, which holds only in-frame ones; the method was immunoSEQ multiplex PCR. The sample consists of 150,000 to 250,000 clones, about 85% of them appearing once. The chain links TRBV11-2 to TRBJ2-5, with TRBD2 matching over 7 bases. The clonotype comes from a woman in her twenties or thirties who had recovered from COVID-19. Sequencing was carried out using PBMCs or T cells enriched from blood (not recorded which). The CDR3 DNA reads TGTGCCAGCAGCTTCTCAGGGAGGGGCGAGACCCAGTACTTC. It encodes CASSFSGRGETQYF.